Listed below are T cell receptor beta chains from one sample, sequenced in a study of early T cells in non-severe SARS-CoV-2 infection. TCRdb analysed the 5' RACE reads with MiXCR anew, one entry per CDR3 protein. The sample consists of 65,000 to 90,000 distinct CDR3 sequences, over 9% of them appearing once. Material: whole blood. These receptors came from an adult who was a healthcare worker with PCR-confirmed SARS-CoV-2 infection or an uninfected control (not recorded which). Both conserved end residues are part of each CDR3. The D gene is left open where the match is weak. Where a row states a size, it is once, few, many or the class of an expanded clone; other rows omit it.

many	14	TRBV24-1	TRBJ2-2	.	CATSDKQDTGELFF	TGTGCCACCAGTGATAAACAGGACACCGGGGAGCTGTTTTTT
few	13	TRBV2	TRBJ2-5	.	CASSLQGLETQYF	TGTGCCAGCAGTTTGCAAGGGTTGGAGACCCAGTACTTC
.	14	TRBV5-6	TRBJ2-5	.	CASSLQGIEETQYF	TGTGCCAGCAGCCTCCAGGGAATCGAAGAGACCCAGTACTTC
few	15	TRBV20-1	TRBJ2-7	TRBD2	CSARDGGLASYEQYF	TGCAGTGCTAGAGATGGGGGACTAGCGTCCTACGAGCAGTACTTC
.	14	TRBV19	TRBJ2-2	TRBD1	CASRRTGTTGELFF	TGTGCCAGTAGGAGGACAGGGACCACCGGGGAGCTGTTTTTT
few	16	TRBV3-1	TRBJ2-5	.	CASSLLDRDTQETQYF	TGTGCCAGCAGCCTCCTAGACCGGGACACCCAAGAGACCCAGTACTTC
.	16	TRBV18	TRBJ1-5	TRBD1	CASSMNSPGQHGVKHF	TGTGCCAGCTCAATGAACTCCCCGGGACAGCATGGGGTAAAGCATTTT
many	14	TRBV9	TRBJ2-5	TRBD2	CASSVPGREETQYF	TGTGCCAGCAGCGTACCCGGGAGGGAAGAGACCCAGTACTTC
few	15	TRBV6-6	TRBJ1-5	.	CASRAGGRDNQPQHF	TGTGCCAGCAGGGCCGGGGGGAGAGACAATCAGCCCCAGCATTTT
many	17	TRBV7-2	TRBJ2-3	.	CASSRKNQRASTDTQYF	TGTGCCAGCAGCCGGAAAAACCAGCGGGCTAGCACAGATACGCAGTATTTT
few	13	TRBV18	TRBJ1-1	.	CASSPQVNTEAFF	TGTGCCAGCTCACCACAGGTTAACACTGAAGCTTTCTTT
many	14	TRBV29-1	TRBJ2-1	TRBD2	CSVEGLADYNEQFF	TGCAGCGTTGAAGGACTAGCGGATTACAATGAGCAGTTCTTC
.	16	TRBV6-6	TRBJ2-6	.	CASSYPTGSGANVLTF	TGTGCCAGCAGTTACCCGACAGGCTCTGGGGCCAACGTCCTGACTTTC
many	16	TRBV14	TRBJ1-1	.	CASSQTQELMYTEAFF	TGTGCCAGCAGCCAAACCCAAGAACTAATGTACACTGAAGCTTTCTTT
few	16	TRBV3-1	TRBJ1-3	.	CASSLIGTNSGNTIYF	TGTGCCAGCAGCCTTATCGGGACAAACTCTGGAAACACCATATATTTT
many	14	TRBV11-2	TRBJ2-7	TRBD2	CASSLVAGDGEQYF	TGTGCCAGCAGCTTAGTGGCGGGAGACGGCGAGCAGTACTTC
.	14	TRBV12-3/TRBV12-4	TRBJ2-1	TRBD1	CASSRQGSYNEQFF	TGTGCCAGCAGTCGACAGGGTTCCTACAATGAGCAGTTCTTC
.	16	TRBV4-3	TRBJ2-2	.	CASSPRPRQRLGELFF	TGCGCCAGCAGCCCACGACCGAGACAGAGACTCGGGGAGCTGTTTTTT
once	14	TRBV4-1	TRBJ2-7	TRBD2	CASSRAGEGYEQYF	TGCGCCAGCAGCCGAGCGGGAGAAGGCTACGAGCAGTACTTC
.	12	TRBV6-5	TRBJ1-4	TRBD1	CATRTGVDKLFF	TGTGCCACCCGGACAGGGGTAGACAAACTGTTTTTT
few	13	TRBV30	TRBJ1-2	.	CAWSVSGFYGYTF	TGTGCCTGGAGTGTGTCGGGATTCTATGGCTACACCTTC
.	16	TRBV7-2	TRBJ2-3	.	CASSFSGGTRTDTQYF	TGTGCCAGCAGCTTTTCAGGCGGGACCCGCACAGATACGCAGTATTTT
few	12	TRBV6-6	TRBJ1-1	.	CASSQEGVKAFF	TGTGCCAGCAGCCAGGAGGGGGTGAAAGCTTTCTTT
.	15	TRBV6-1	TRBJ2-3	.	CASSEGGSPTDTQYF	TGTGCCAGCAGTGAAGGAGGCTCGCCCACAGATACGCAGTATTTT
many	14	TRBV4-1	TRBJ1-1	.	CASSQEGGYTEAFF	TGCGCCAGCAGCCAAGAAGGCGGGTACACTGAAGCTTTCTTT
few	15	TRBV27	TRBJ2-1	TRBD1	CASSQRQGPHFEQFF	TGTGCCAGCAGTCAGCGACAGGGTCCACACTTTGAGCAGTTCTTC
many	14	TRBV6-5	TRBJ2-5	.	CASSPSWGEETQYF	TGTGCCAGCAGTCCTTCTTGGGGGGAAGAGACCCAGTACTTC
.	15	TRBV12-3/TRBV12-4	TRBJ2-5	.	CASSLGVGGPETQYF	TGTGCCAGCAGTTTAGGAGTTGGGGGCCCGGAGACCCAGTACTTC
few	19	TRBV6-5	TRBJ2-6	TRBD1	CASSYSQGAYLSGANVLTF	TGTGCCAGCAGTTACTCGCAGGGGGCCTACCTCTCTGGGGCCAACGTCCTGACTTTC
few	11	TRBV7-9	TRBJ2-1	.	CASSRFDEQFF	TGTGCCAGCAGTCGTTTTGATGAGCAGTTCTTC
few	16	TRBV20-1	TRBJ2-1	TRBD2	CSATPTSPPLYNEQFF	TGCAGTGCTACGCCGACTAGCCCGCCCCTCTACAATGAGCAGTTCTTC
many	17	TRBV29-1	TRBJ2-2	TRBD2	CSVRPGLAGVSDGELFF	TGCAGCGTTAGACCGGGACTAGCGGGAGTATCGGACGGGGAGCTGTTTTTT
few	15	TRBV7-9	TRBJ2-1	.	CASSLTSYYYNEQFF	TGTGCCAGCAGCCTAACTAGCTACTACTACAATGAGCAGTTCTTC
many	14	TRBV5-1	TRBJ1-6	TRBD1	CASSSGTGEAPLHF	TGCGCCAGCAGCTCTGGGACAGGGGAAGCACCCCTCCACTTT
few	16	TRBV7-6	TRBJ2-3	TRBD1	CASSLWTGRSTDTQYF	TGTGCCAGCAGCTTGTGGACAGGGCGGAGCACAGATACGCAGTATTTT
few	17	TRBV10-2	TRBJ2-4	TRBD1	CASNDRQGVIAKNIQYF	TGCGCCAGCAACGACCGACAGGGCGTCATAGCCAAAAACATTCAGTACTTC
.	13	TRBV29-1	TRBJ1-2	TRBD1	CSAERQGAEGYTF	TGCAGCGCCGAAAGGCAGGGGGCAGAAGGCTACACCTTC
few	14	TRBV4-1	TRBJ2-3	TRBD2	CASSSLAGGDTQYF	TGCGCCAGCAGCTCCCTAGCGGGAGGGGATACGCAGTATTTT
few	13	TRBV2	TRBJ1-2	.	CASTVQREEGYTF	TGTGCCAGCACAGTACAGAGGGAGGAAGGCTACACCTTC